The 14 T cell receptor beta chains presented below share a single source sample, sequenced in a study of CD8+CD57+ T cells in acquired aplastic anemia. The study profiled TCR beta VDJ and CDR3 using genomic DNA as template. Each CDR3 protein is one row after TCRdb ran MiXCR on the reads. The sample includes some 280,000 distinct CDR3 sequences, around 60% of them seen just once. Specimen: sorted CD4+, CD8+, or CD8+CD57+ T cells (not recorded which) from PBMCs. All receptors come from a human donor with severe aplastic anemia or a healthy control (not recorded which).

The chain recombines TRBV20-1 with TRBJ1-1; 7 bases are a match to TRBD1. This CDR3 has 13 residues. Germline V CDR1 and CDR2: DFQATT, SNEGSKA (reference sequence). Losses at the gene ends were 6 bases for V and 0 bases for J; bases not matched to a gene: 4. CDR3 bases: TGCAGTGCCAAGGGACAGATGAACACTGAAGCTTTCTTT. Protein: CSAKGQMNTEAFF.

There are a few counts of this clonotype. This chain joins TRBV24-1 and TRBJ2-7; TRBD2 agrees at 10 bases. Germline V gene sequence: CDR1 KGHDR, CDR2 SFDVKD. The CDR3 totals 14 residues. Germline trimming cut 4 bases from V and 5 bases from J; bases unmatched to any gene: 4. DNA of the CDR3: TGTGCCACCAGTGACCCCGGGACTAGCGACGAGCAGTACTTC. Encoded protein: CATSDPGTSDEQYF.

J is TRBJ2-1 and V is TRBV15; D gene uncertain. The germline V gene has CDR1 LNHNV and CDR2 YYDKDF (reference sequence). The CDR3 has 15 residues. The germline V and J ends were trimmed by 0 bases and 0 bases, with 6 bases remaining between them. CDR3 sequence reads: CATSREASSYNEQFF. DNA for the CDR3: TGTGCCACCAGCAGAGAAGCGAGCTCCTACAATGAGCAGTTCTTC.

The chain employs TRBV9 and TRBJ2-3; tentatively, D is TRBD2 (5 bases). The ends were cut back, 4 bases at V and 4 bases at J, with 16 bases in the middle. CDR3 length equals 15 residues. Germline CDR1 is SGDLS and CDR2 is YYNGEE. In DNA form, the CDR3 reads TGTGCCAGCAGCCCGCAGACGGGGATATCAGATACGCAGTATTTT. Amino acid sequence: CASSPQTGISDTQYF. Filled out from reference TRBV9 and TRBJ2-3, the complete variable domain reads DSGVTQTPKHLITATGQRVTLRCSPRSGDLSVYWYQQSLDQGLQFLIQYYNGEERAKGNILERFSAQQFPDLHSELNLSSLELGDSALYFCASSPQTGISDTQYFGPGTRLTVL.

The rearrangement joins TRBV7-3 to TRBJ2-2; maybe TRBD1 (7 bases). V was cut by 6 bases and J by 1 base, with 15 bases left in between. The CDR3 extends over 16 amino acids. The germline V gene encodes CDR1 SGHTA and CDR2 FQGTGA. The CDR3 spells CASRPTGEENTGELFF. The CDR3 nucleotides read TGTGCCAGCAGACCCACAGGGGAGGAGAACACCGGGGAGCTGTTTTTT.

This chain connects TRBV7-9 to TRBJ2-7, with a possible D match to TRBD1 (5 bases). Trimming shortened V by 5 bases and J by 5 bases, and 16 bases separated the two germline ends. The CDR3 loop spans 14 amino acids. Germline CDR1 SEHNR, CDR2 FQNEAQ (reference sequence). CDR3 nucleotides: TGTGCCAGCAGCCGTTTCACCCAGGGCGACGAGCAGTACTTC. It translates to CASSRFTQGDEQYF.

Worth noting for this clonotype: The final CDR3 position lacks the conserved phenylalanine or tryptophan, pointing to a likely read error. No DNA is shown, since the ends of the CDR3 on it are uncertain; the CDR3 is the one TCRdb lists. V usage is TRBV12-3 or TRBV12-4 and J usage is TRBJ2-5; the table assigns TRBD2, which was not confirmed against the DNA. The CDR3 is 14 residues long, ends included. The CDR3 reads CASSFTSPPLHLGN.

This rearrangement joins TRBV7-6 to TRBJ2-3; 10 bases are shared with TRBD2. The J segment lost 3 bases and the V segment lost 1 base, leaving 4 bases of the junction unmatched. This CDR3 is 16 amino acids long. The V gene's germline CDR1 is SGHVS and CDR2 FNYEAQ. CDR3 sequence reads: CASSLEIAGGTDTQYF. The CDR3 DNA follows: TGTGCCAGCAGCTTAGAAATAGCGGGGGGAACAGATACGCAGTATTTT.

The chain employs TRBV12-3 or TRBV12-4 and TRBJ1-1, with a weak D call TRBD1 (5 bases). V dropped 5 bases and J dropped 4 bases, with 14 bases sitting between them. The CDR3 runs 14 residues. CDR3 sequence (DNA): TGTGCCAGCAGTAGGGCAGGGTTGTCCACTGAAGCTTTCTTT. Its translation: CASSRAGLSTEAFF.

Many counts were recorded for this clonotype. The gene calls are TRBV24-1 and TRBJ2-1; D not certain. Germline V gives CDR1 KGHDR, CDR2 SFDVKD. V gave up 6 bases and J gave up 4 bases, with 21 bases separating them. This CDR3 region has 17 residues. CDR3 nucleotides: TGTGCCACCAGTTTCGGCAAGGGTGGCGGCGGATACAATGAGCAGTTCTTC. Translating it yields CATSFGKGGGGYNEQFF.

This clonotype has at least ten counts. The chain employs TRBV2 and TRBJ1-4, with D perhaps matching TRBD1 (5 bases). This CDR3 is 15 amino acids long. CDR1 SNHLY and CDR2 FYNNEI come from the germline V gene. V was pared by 4 bases and J by 6 bases, with 15 bases between. In DNA form, the CDR3 reads TGTGCCAGCAGTGGGGTCCAGGGCGGGGATGAAAAACTGTTTTTT. Translation gives CASSGVQGGDEKLFF.

The chain combines TRBV7-3 with TRBJ1-6; TRBD1 aligns across 8 bases. Per germline, CDR1 SGHTA and CDR2 FQGTGA. The CDR3 consists of 11 residues. The ends lost 5 bases at V and 16 bases at J; junction bases unmatched: 4. CDR3 DNA: TGTGCCAGCAGCCCGGGACAGGCGCTCCACTTT. It codes for CASSPGQALHF.

The CDR3 spells CASSLRGSSGYEQYF. The CDR3 nucleotides read TGTGCCAGCAGCTTAAGGGGGTCTAGTGGGTACGAGCAGTACTTC. V and J are TRBV11-3 and TRBJ2-7, with D possibly matching TRBD1 (6 bases). This CDR3 region has 15 residues. The V gene's germline CDR1 is SGHNT and CDR2 YENEEA. V shed 2 bases and J shed 4 bases, with 15 bases lying between them.

DNA of the CDR3: TGCGCCAGCAGTGATCGGGTCTCTGGAAACACCATATATTTT. Its translation: CASSDRVSGNTIYF. V is TRBV10-2 and J is TRBJ1-3; no firm D call. Trimming shortened V by 3 bases and J by 0 bases, and 6 bases separated the two germline ends. The CDR3 has 14 residues. Germline values: CDR1 WSHSY, CDR2 SAAADI.